This is a list of T cell receptor beta chains from one sample in a study of blood T cell repertoires in COVID-19. Sequencing used immunoSEQ multiplex PCR; TCRdb keeps in-frame clones, though not all of them. The sample holds about 110,000 clones; almost 80% are singletons and the top ten take approximately 16%. The specimen sequenced was peripheral blood. These receptors were collected from a woman of 80 years or more with active or convalescent COVID-19. Both conserved end residues are part of each CDR3. A D gene is named only where the DNA matches it firmly. Some rows have no size entry. The others give once, few or many, or a class for an expanded clone.

v_gene	abundance	j_gene	d_gene	CDR3aa	CDR3nt
TRBV29-1	few	TRBJ1-5	-	CSVQQGVGQPQHF	TGCAGCGTCCAACAGGGAGTAGGCCAGCCCCAGCATTTT
TRBV24-1	-	TRBJ2-1	-	CATSDLTGTPGGNEQFF	TGTGCCACCAGTGATTTGACCGGGACTCCAGGAGGCAATGAGCAGTTCTTC
TRBV3-1/TRBV3-2	once	TRBJ2-3	-	CASRSTDTQYF	TGTGCCAGCCGGAGCACAGATACGCAGTATTTT
TRBV23-1	-	TRBJ2-5	-	CASSQPAGVKETQYF	TGCGCCAGCAGTCAGCCCGCAGGGGTCAAAGAGACCCAGTACTTC
TRBV5-1	-	TRBJ1-6	TRBD1	CASSLGQGYDSPLHF	TGCGCCAGCAGCTTGGGACAGGGGTATGATTCACCCCTCCACTTT
TRBV6-5	-	TRBJ1-6	-	CASSYGDSPLHF	TGTGCCAGCAGTTACGGAGATTCACCCCTCCACTTT
TRBV7-9	few	TRBJ2-7	TRBD2	CASSPPSGGAYEQYF	TGTGCCAGCAGCCCACCTTCTGGGGGGGCCTACGAGCAGTACTTC
TRBV28	-	TRBJ2-3	TRBD2	CASSPPGTSGRARDTQYF	TGTGCCAGCAGTCCTCCCGGGACTAGCGGGAGGGCCCGCGATACGCAGTATTTT
TRBV20-1	-	TRBJ1-2	-	CSAREAGGYTF	TGCAGTGCTAGAGAGGCGGGAGGCTACACCTTC
TRBV21-1	-	TRBJ2-5	-	CASSGGLADQETQYF	TGTGCCAGCAGCGGGGGACTAGCGGACCAAGAGACCCAGTACTTC